Included here is one TCR beta chain sequence, with context. The data originate from a study of blood T cell repertoires in COVID-19. The germline V gene has CDR1 SGHTA and CDR2 FQGNSA. This CDR3 contains 14 residues. With 2 bases removed from V and 0 bases from J, the gap between germline ends came to 8 bases. Assay used: immunoSEQ multiplex PCR; TCRdb lists only in-frame clones, some missing. Seen here are 100,000 to 120,000 clones, around 82% observed once, and the top ten hold approximately 16%. Sequenced sample: peripheral blood. The chain is built from TRBV7-2 and TRBJ2-7, with D maybe TRBD1 (5 bases). The TCR sequence derives from an older woman with acute or convalescent COVID-19. DNA for the CDR3: TGTGCCAGCAGCTTATCCAGGGTCTCCTACGAGCAGTACTTC. Its protein is CASSLSRVSYEQYF. Full variable domain (remainder filled in from reference TRBV7-2 and TRBJ2-7): GAGVSQSPSNKVTEKGKDVELRCDPISGHTALYWYRQSLGQGLEFLIYFQGNSAPDKSGLPSDRFSAERTGGSVSTLTIQRTQQEDSAVYLCASSLSRVSYEQYFGPGTRLTVT.